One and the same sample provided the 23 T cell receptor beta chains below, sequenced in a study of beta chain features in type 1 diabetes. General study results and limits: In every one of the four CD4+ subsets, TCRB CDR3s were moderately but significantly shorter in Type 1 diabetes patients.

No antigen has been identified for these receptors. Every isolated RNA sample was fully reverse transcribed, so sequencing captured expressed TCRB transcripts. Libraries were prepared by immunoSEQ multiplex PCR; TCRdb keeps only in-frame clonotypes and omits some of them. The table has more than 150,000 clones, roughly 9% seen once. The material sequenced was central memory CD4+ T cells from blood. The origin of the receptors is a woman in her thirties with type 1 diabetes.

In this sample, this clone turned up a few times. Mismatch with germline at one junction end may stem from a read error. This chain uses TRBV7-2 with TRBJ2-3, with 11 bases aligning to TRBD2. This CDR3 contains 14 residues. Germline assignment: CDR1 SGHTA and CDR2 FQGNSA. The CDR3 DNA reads TGTGCCAGCAGATCCCCGGGGACTAGCGGCCACGTAGATTTT. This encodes CASRSPGTSGHVDF.

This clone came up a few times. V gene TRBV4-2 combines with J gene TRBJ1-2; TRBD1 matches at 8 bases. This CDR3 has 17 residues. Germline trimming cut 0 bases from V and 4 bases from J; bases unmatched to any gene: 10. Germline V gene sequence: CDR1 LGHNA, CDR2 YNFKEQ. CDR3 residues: CASSQDFQGARGYGYTF. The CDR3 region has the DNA TGTGCCAGCAGCCAAGATTTTCAGGGGGCGAGGGGCTATGGCTACACCTTC.

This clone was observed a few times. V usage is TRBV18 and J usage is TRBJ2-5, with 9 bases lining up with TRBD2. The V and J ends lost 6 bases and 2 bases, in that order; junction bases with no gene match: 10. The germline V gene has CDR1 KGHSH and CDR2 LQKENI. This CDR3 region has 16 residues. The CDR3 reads CASSRRLADAQETQYF. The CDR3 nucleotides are TGTGCCAGCTCGCGCCGACTAGCGGATGCACAAGAGACCCAGTACTTC.

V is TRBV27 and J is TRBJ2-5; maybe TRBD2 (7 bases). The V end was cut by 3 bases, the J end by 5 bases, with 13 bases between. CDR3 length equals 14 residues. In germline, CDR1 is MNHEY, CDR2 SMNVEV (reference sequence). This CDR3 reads CASSFQQGGETQYF. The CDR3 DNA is TGTGCCAGCAGTTTCCAACAGGGAGGGGAGACCCAGTACTTC.

In DNA form, the CDR3 reads TGTGCCACCAGCGCAGATTCCTCACCCTACAATGAGCAGTTCTTC. As protein: CATSADSSPYNEQFF. The chain combines TRBV15 with TRBJ2-1; D is unresolved. V lost 5 bases and J lost 2, with 13 bases in between. Germline CDR1 LNHNV, CDR2 YYDKDF (reference sequence). The CDR3 runs to 15 residues.

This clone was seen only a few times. CDR3 DNA: TGTGCCACCAGGAGAACAGGGGGAAGCAATCAGCCCCAGCATTTT. Encoded protein: CATRRTGGSNQPQHF. V is TRBV15 and J is TRBJ1-5, with 8 bases identical to TRBD1. There are 15 residues in the CDR3. The ends lost 6 bases at V and 1 base at J; junction bases unmatched: 5. Germline CDR1 LNHNV, CDR2 YYDKDF (reference sequence).

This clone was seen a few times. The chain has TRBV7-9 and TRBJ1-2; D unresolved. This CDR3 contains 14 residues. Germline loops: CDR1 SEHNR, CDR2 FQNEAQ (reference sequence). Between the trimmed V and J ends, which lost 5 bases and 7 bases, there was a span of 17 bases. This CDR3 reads CASSLGRYPSGYTF. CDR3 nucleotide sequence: TGTGCCAGCAGCCTAGGAAGATATCCTAGTGGCTACACCTTC. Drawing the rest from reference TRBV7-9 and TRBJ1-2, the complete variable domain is DTGVSQNPRHKITKRGQNVTFRCDPISEHNRLYWYRQTLGQGPEFLTYFQNEAQLEKSRLLSDRFSAERPKGSFSTLEIQRTEQGDSAMYLCASSLGRYPSGYTFGSGTRLTVV.

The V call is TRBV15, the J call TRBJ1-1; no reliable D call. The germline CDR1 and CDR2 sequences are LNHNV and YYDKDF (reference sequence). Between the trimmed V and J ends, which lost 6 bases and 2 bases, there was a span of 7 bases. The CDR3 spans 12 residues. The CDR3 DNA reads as TGTGCCACCAGAAACAGCAACACTGAAGCTTTCTTT. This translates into CATRNSNTEAFF.

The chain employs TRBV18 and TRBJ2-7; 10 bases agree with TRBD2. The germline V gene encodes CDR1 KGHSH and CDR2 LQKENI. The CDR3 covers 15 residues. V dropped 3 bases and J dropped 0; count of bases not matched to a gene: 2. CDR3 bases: TGTGCCAGCTCACCGTCTAGCGGGAGCTCCTACGAGCAGTACTTC. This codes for CASSPSSGSSYEQYF. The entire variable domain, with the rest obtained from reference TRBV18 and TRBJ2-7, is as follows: NAGVMQNPRHLVRRRGQEARLRCSPMKGHSHVYWYRQLPEEGLKFMVYLQKENIIDESGMPKERFSAEFPKEGPSILRIQQVVRGDSAAYFCASSPSSGSSYEQYFGPGTRLTVT.

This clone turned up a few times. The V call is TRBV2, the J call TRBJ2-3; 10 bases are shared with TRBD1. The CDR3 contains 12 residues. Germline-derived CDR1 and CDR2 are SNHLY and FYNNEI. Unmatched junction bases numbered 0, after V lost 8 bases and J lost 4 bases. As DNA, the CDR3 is TGTGCCAGCGACAGGGGGCCAGATACGCAGTATTTT. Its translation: CASDRGPDTQYF. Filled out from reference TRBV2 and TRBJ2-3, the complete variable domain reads EPEVTQTPSHQVTQMGQEVILRCVPISNHLYFYWYRQILGQKVEFLVSFYNNEISEKSEIFDDQFSVERPDGSNFTLKIRSTKLEDSAMYFCASDRGPDTQYFGPGTRLTVL.

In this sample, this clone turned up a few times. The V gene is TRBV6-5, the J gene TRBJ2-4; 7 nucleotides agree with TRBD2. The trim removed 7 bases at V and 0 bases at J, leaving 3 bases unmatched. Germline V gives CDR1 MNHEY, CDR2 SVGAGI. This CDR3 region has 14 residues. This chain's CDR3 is CASTSGTAKNIQYF. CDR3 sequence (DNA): TGTGCCAGCACAAGCGGGACAGCCAAAAACATTCAGTACTTC.

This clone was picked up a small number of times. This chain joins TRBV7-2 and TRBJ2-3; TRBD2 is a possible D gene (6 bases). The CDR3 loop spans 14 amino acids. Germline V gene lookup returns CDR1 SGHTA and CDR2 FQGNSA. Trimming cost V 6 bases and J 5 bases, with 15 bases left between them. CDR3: CASSSRRAGDTQYF. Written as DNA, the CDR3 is TGTGCCAGCAGTTCTCGGAGGGCCGGAGATACGCAGTATTTT. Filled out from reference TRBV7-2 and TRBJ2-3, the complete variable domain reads GAGVSQSPSNKVTEKGKDVELRCDPISGHTALYWYRQSLGQGLEFLIYFQGNSAPDKSGLPSDRFSAERTGGSVSTLTIQRTQQEDSAVYLCASSSRRAGDTQYFGPGTRLTVL.

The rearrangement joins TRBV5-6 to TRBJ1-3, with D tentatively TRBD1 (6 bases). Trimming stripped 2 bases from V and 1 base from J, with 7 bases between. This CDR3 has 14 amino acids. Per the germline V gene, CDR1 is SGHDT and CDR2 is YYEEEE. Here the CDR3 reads CASSFGQSGNTIYF. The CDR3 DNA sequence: TGTGCCAGCAGCTTTGGACAGTCTGGAAACACCATATATTTT. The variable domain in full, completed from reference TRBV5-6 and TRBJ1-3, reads DAGVTQSPTHLIKTRGQQVTLRCSPKSGHDTVSWYQQALGQGPQFIFQYYEEEERQRGNFPDRFSGHQFPNYSSELNVNALLLGDSALYLCASSFGQSGNTIYFGEGSWLTVV.

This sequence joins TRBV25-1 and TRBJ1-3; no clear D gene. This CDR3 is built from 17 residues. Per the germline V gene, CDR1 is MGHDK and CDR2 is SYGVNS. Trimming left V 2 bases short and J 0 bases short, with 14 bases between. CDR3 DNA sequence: TGTGCCAGCAGTGAAAGACATTTTGCACCCTCTGGAAACACCATATATTTT. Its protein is CASSERHFAPSGNTIYF.

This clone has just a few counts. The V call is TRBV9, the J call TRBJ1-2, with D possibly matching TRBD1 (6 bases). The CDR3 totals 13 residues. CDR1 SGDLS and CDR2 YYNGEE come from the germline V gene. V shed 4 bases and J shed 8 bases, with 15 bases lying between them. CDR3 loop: CASSQGSTSGYTF. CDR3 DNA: TGTGCCAGCAGCCAGGGGTCAACATCCGGCTACACCTTC.

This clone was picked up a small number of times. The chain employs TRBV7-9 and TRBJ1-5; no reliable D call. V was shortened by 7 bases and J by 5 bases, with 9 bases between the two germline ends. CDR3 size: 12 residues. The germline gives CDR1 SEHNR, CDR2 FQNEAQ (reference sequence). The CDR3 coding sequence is TGTGCCAGCAATGGGGAGGATCAGCCCCAGCATTTT. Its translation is CASNGEDQPQHF. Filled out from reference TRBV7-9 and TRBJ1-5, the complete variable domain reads DTGVSQNPRHKITKRGQNVTFRCDPISEHNRLYWYRQTLGQGPEFLTYFQNEAQLEKSRLLSDRFSAERPKGSFSTLEIQRTEQGDSAMYLCASNGEDQPQHFGDGTRLSIL.

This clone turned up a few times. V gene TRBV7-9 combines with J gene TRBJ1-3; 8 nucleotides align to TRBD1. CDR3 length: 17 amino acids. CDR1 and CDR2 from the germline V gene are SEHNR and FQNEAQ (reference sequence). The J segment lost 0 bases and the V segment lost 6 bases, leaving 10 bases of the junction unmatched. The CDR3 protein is CASRFGQGTFSGNTIYF. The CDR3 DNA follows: TGTGCCAGCAGATTCGGACAGGGAACCTTCTCTGGAAACACCATATATTTT.

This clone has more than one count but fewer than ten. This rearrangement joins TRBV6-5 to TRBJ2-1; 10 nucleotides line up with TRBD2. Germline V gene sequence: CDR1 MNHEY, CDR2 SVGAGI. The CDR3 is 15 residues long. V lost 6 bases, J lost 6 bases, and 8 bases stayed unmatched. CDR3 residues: CASRAASGSPNEQFF. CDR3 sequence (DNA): TGTGCCAGCAGGGCCGCTAGCGGGAGTCCCAATGAGCAGTTCTTC.

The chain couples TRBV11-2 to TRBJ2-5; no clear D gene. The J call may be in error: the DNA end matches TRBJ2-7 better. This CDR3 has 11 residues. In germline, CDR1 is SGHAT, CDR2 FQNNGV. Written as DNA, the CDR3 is TGTGCCAGCAGCCCCTATTCCGAGCAGTACTTC. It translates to CASSPYSEQYF.

The DNA of the CDR3 is TGTGCCAGCAGCCGACGGACTAGCGGGAGCTTCCCCGGGGAGCTGTTTTTT. It encodes CASSRRTSGSFPGELFF. The chain combines TRBV5-4 with TRBJ2-2, with TRBD2 matching 13 bases. J gave up 6 bases and V 4 bases, and 9 bases lay outside the gene matches. The CDR3 totals 17 residues. Germline V gene data show CDR1 as SGHNT and CDR2 as YYREEE (reference sequence).

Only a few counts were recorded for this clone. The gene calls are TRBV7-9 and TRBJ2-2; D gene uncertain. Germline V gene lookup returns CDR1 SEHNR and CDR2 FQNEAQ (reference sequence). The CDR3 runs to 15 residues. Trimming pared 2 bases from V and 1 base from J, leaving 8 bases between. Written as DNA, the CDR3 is TGTGCCAGCAGCTTATTTGGGCAGAACACCGGGGAGCTGTTTTTT. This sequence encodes CASSLFGQNTGELFF.

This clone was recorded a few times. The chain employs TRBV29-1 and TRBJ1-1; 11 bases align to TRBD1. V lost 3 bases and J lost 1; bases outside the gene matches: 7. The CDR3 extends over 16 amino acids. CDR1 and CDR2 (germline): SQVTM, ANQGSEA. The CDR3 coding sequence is TGCAGCGTTGAGGACAGGGGGCGAAGGAGGAACACTGAAGCTTTCTTT. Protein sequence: CSVEDRGRRRNTEAFF.

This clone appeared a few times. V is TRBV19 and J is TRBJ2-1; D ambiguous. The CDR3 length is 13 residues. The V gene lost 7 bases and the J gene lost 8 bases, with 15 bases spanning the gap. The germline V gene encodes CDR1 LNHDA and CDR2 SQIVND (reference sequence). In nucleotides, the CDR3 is TGTGCCAGTACTCCTTCTGTAAGCGATGAGCAGTTCTTC. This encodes CASTPSVSDEQFF.